A single sample is the source of the 2 T cell receptor beta chains below, sequenced in a study of T cell changes during pregnancy in multiple sclerosis. Clones were read by immunoSEQ multiplex PCR, and TCRdb kept only the in-frame ones, dropping some. The data contain around 50,000 clones, about 90% of them singletons. Sequencing was performed on peripheral blood, taken after pregnancy. The receptors originated from a female donor in good health, enrolled as a control in a pregnancy study.

The count of this clone is one. This chain uses TRBV4-3 with TRBJ2-7; 7 bases are shared with TRBD1. CDR1 is LGHNA and CDR2 is YSLEER in the germline V gene. CDR3 length equals 14 residues. V lost 2 bases, J lost 2 bases, and 3 bases stayed unmatched. CDR3 DNA sequence: TGCGCCAGCAGCCAATACAGGGGAACCTACGAGCAGTACTTC. Translated: CASSQYRGTYEQYF.

This chain uses TRBV25-1 with TRBJ1-3, with D perhaps matching TRBD1 (5 bases). Germline loops: CDR1 MGHDK, CDR2 SYGVNS. V lost 6 bases and J lost 4, with 19 bases in between. The CDR3 sequence is 16 residues long. The CDR3 DNA is TGTGCCAGCAGATCCCGCCCGGGGGTTGTCGGAAACACCATATATTTT. This translates into CASRSRPGVVGNTIYF.